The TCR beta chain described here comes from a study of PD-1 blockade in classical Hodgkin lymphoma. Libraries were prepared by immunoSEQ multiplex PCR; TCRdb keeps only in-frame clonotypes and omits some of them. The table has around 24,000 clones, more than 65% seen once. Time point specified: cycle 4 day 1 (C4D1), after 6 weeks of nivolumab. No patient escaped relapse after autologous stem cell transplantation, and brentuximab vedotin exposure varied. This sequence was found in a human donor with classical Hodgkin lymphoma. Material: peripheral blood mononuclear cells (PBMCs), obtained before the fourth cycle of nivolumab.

The DNA for the CDR3 is TGTGCCAGCAGTCGATGGGACACTGAAGCTTTCTTT. As protein: CASSRWDTEAFF. The chain is built from TRBV28 and TRBJ1-1; no reliable D call. Germline-derived CDR1 and CDR2 are MDHEN and SYDVKM. Trimming removed 5 bases from V and 3 bases from J, with 7 bases in between. CDR3 length equals 12 residues.